Reported below is one TCR beta chain. This entry belongs to a study of shared clonotypes between healthy human individuals. Across the study: The composition of the donors was a couple of women and a few men aged 18 to 49.

TCRdb's table, derived via immunoSEQ multiplex PCR, lists solely in-frame clones and lacks some. The sample includes about 1,900,000 clones, about 95% of them seen just once. Germline V CDR1 and CDR2: SGHDT, YYEEEE. This CDR3 comprises 14 residues. Trimming cost V 4 bases and J 3 bases, with 14 bases left between them. Naivety among CD8 cells was defined by CD45RO negativity and positive CCR7 selection, thereby excluding terminally differentiated effector memory CD45RA+ cells. The sample was naive CD8+ T cells sorted from blood. V gene TRBV5-6 combines with J gene TRBJ2-7, with a weak D call TRBD1 (5 bases). The sequence came from a young man in good health. CDR3 nucleotides: TGTGCCAGCAGCATTCGACAGATAATCTACGAGCAGTACTTC. This translates into CASSIRQIIYEQYF.